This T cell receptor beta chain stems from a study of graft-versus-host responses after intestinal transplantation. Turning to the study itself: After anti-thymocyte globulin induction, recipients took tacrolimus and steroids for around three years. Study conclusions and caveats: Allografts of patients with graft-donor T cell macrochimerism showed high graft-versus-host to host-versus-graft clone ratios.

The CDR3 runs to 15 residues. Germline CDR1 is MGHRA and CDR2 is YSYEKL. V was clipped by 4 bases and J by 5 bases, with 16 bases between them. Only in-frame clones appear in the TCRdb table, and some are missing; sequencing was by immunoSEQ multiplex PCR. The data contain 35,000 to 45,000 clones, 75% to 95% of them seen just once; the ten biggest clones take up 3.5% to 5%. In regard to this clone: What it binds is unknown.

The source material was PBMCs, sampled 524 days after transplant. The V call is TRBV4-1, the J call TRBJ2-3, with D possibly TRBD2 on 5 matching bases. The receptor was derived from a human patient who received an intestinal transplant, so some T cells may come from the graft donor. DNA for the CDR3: TGCGCCAGCAGCCTCCTGGACTTAGAGGGAGATACGCAGTATTTT. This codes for CASSLLDLEGDTQYF.